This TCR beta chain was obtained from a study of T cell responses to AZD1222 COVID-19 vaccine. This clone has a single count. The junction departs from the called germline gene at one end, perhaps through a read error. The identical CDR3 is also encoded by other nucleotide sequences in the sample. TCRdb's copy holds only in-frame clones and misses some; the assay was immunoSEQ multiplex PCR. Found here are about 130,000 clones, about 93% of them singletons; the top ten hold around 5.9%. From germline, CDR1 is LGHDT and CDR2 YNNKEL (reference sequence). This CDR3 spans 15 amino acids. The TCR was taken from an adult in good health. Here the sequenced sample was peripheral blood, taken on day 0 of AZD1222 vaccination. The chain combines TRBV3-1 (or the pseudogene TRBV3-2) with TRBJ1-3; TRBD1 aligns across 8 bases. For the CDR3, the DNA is TGCGCCAGCAGCGCAACGACAGGGGCTGGAAACACCATATATTTT. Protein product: CASSATTGAGNTIYF.